This T cell receptor (beta chain) was observed in a study of T cells in Graves' hyperthyroidism and ophthalmopathy. Trimming at V came to 7 bases and at J to 4 bases, leaving 10 bases not matched to a gene. Germline CDR1 MNHNS, CDR2 SASEGT. This CDR3 contains 15 residues. In this sample, this clonotype turned up a few times. From RNA transcripts, TCR beta CDR3 regions were amplified. The HTBI primer set was used in a first-round RT-PCR of the TCR CDR3. MiXCR, run by TCRdb on the multiplex PCR reads, gives a single entry per CDR3 protein. The sample lists hundreds of thousands of distinct CDR3 sequences, nearly 20% occurring once.

V gene TRBV6-1 combines with J gene TRBJ2-7; 10 bases match TRBD1. The TCR originated in a man aged 40-50 years with Graves' ophthalmopathy. The sample taken for sequencing was blood. DNA of the CDR3: TGTGCCAGCACTCAACTGACAGGGGGCTTTTACGAGCAGTACTTC. Translated: CASTQLTGGFYEQYF.